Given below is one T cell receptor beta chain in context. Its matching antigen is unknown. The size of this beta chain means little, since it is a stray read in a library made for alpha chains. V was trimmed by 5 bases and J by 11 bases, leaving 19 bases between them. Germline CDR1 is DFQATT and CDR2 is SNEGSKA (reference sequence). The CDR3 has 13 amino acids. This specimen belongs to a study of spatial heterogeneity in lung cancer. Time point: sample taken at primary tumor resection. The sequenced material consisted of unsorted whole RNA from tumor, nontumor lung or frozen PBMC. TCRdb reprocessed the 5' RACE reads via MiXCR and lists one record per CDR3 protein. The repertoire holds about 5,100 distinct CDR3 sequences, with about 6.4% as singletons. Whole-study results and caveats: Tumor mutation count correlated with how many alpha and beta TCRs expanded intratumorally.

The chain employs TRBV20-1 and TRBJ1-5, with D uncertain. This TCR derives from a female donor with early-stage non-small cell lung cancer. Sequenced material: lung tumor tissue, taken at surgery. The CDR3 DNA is TGCAGTGCTGGCAGGACCGAATCAATGTCCCAGCATTTT. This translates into CSAGRTESMSQHF.